This is a list of T cell receptor beta chains from one sample in a study of STAT5B mutations in CD4+ large granular lymphocyte leukemia. Repertoires were generated with immunoSEQ multiplex PCR, while TCRdb's copy carries only in-frame clones and drops some. The sample comprises over 25,000 clones, 80% to 85% of which are singletons, and less than 0.35% rests with the top ten. The sequencing sample was made of CD4+ T cells from blood buffy coats. Receptors were obtained from a human donor in good health. Each CDR3 is given with its conserved first and last residue. A D gene is named only where the DNA matches it firmly. Clone size, where shown, is once, few, many, or a class for clones that have expanded.

TRBV30	.	TRBD2	TRBJ2-2	CAWSPVAGLTGELFF	TGTGCCTGGAGTCCTGTAGCGGGCCTCACCGGGGAGCTGTTTTTT
TRBV27	.	.	TRBJ1-1	CASSLRQVQHEAFF	TGTGCCAGCAGTTTACGACAGGTCCAACATGAAGCTTTCTTT
TRBV7-9	.	TRBD1	TRBJ1-6	CASSLGGLTGTGVNSPLHF	TGTGCCAGCAGCTTAGGGGGGTTAACCGGGACAGGGGTAAATTCACCCCTCCACTTT
TRBV7-8	.	.	TRBJ2-7	CASSFYTDEQYF	TGTGCCAGCAGCTTTTACACGGACGAGCAGTACTTC
TRBV19	.	.	TRBJ1-1	CASSIGRGDLSEAFF	TGTGCCAGTAGTATTGGCAGGGGCGATTTATCGGAAGCTTTCTTT
TRBV6-5	.	.	TRBJ1-1	CASRRPEHLNTEAFF	TGTGCCAGCAGGCGCCCGGAACACCTGAACACTGAAGCTTTCTTT
TRBV6-1	few	TRBD1	TRBJ1-1	CASTRTGLATEAFF	TGTGCCAGCACCCGGACAGGCCTCGCCACTGAAGCTTTCTTT
TRBV7-2	.	.	TRBJ1-3	CASSPRGIFSGNTIYF	TGTGCCAGCAGCCCCCGGGGGATTTTCTCTGGAAACACCATATATTTT
TRBV9	.	TRBD1	TRBJ2-1	CASSAGTGGYNEQFF	TGTGCCAGCAGCGCTGGGACAGGAGGGTACAATGAGCAGTTCTTC
TRBV7-8	.	.	TRBJ2-1	CASSSADGVAYNEQFF	TGTGCCAGCAGCTCCGCCGACGGGGTAGCTTATAATGAGCAGTTCTTC
TRBV6-6	.	.	TRBJ1-5	CASSYGSNQPQHF	TGTGCCAGCAGTTACGGTAGCAATCAGCCCCAGCATTTT
TRBV28	.	.	TRBJ2-5	CASSPSRGTQYF	TGTGCCAGCAGTCCATCTCGGGGGACCCAGTACTTC
TRBV7-2	once	.	TRBJ2-3	CASSLVQNTQYF	TGTGCCAGCAGCTTAGTACAAAATACGCAGTATTTT
TRBV5-4	once	TRBD2	TRBJ2-3	CASTGGSSGRLTDTQYF	TGTGCCAGCACCGGGGGGTCTAGCGGGAGATTAACAGATACGCAGTATTTT
TRBV5-1	.	TRBD2	TRBJ2-1	CASSQPGLVNEQFF	TGCGCCAGCAGCCAACCGGGACTAGTCAATGAGCAGTTCTTC
TRBV29-1	.	.	TRBJ2-2	CSVILVNAGELFF	TGCAGCGTAATCTTAGTTAATGCCGGGGAGCTGTTTTTT
TRBV11-2	.	.	TRBJ1-2	CASSLGGIDNGYTF	TGTGCCAGCAGCTTAGGCGGTATCGATAATGGCTACACCTTC
TRBV18	.	.	TRBJ2-3	CASSPIDGPSTDTQYF	TGTGCCAGCTCACCGATCGACGGCCCGAGCACAGATACGCAGTATTTT
TRBV4-3	.	.	TRBJ2-1	CASSQDQAEQFF	TGCGCCAGCAGCCAAGATCAGGCTGAGCAGTTCTTC
TRBV5-1	.	TRBD1	TRBJ2-5	CASSRTGEGGETQYF	TGCGCCAGCAGCAGGACAGGGGAGGGAGGAGAGACCCAGTACTTC
TRBV6-1	.	.	TRBJ1-2	CASSTLGVPGYGYTF	TGTGCCAGCAGTACCCTTGGGGTCCCCGGCTATGGCTACACCTTC
TRBV4-2	.	.	TRBJ1-2	CASSQEENYGYTF	TGTGCCAGCAGCCAAGAAGAGAACTATGGCTACACCTTC
TRBV23-1	.	.	TRBJ2-7	CASSQWEASPEIYEQYF	TGCGCCAGCAGTCAATGGGAAGCCAGCCCGGAAATCTACGAGCAGTACTTC
TRBV18	.	TRBD1	TRBJ1-1	CASSRDRGAEAFF	TGTGCCAGCTCTCGAGACAGGGGTGCTGAAGCTTTCTTT
TRBV27	.	.	TRBJ1-5	CASSLDSLGTQPQHF	TGTGCCAGCAGTTTAGACTCCCTTGGCACTCAGCCCCAGCATTTT
TRBV5-6	.	TRBD1	TRBJ1-2	CASSPWGGQAYGYTF	TGTGCCAGCAGCCCATGGGGGGGACAGGCCTATGGCTACACCTTC
TRBV7-9	once	TRBD2	TRBJ2-3	CASSLNSGGETDTQYF	TGTGCCAGCAGCTTAAACAGCGGGGGGGAGACAGATACGCAGTATTTT
TRBV7-8	.	.	TRBJ2-5	CASSLSVSEETQYF	TGTGCCAGCAGTCTTTCCGTAAGCGAGGAGACCCAGTACTTC
TRBV27	once	.	TRBJ1-3	CASSRDLGNTIYF	TGTGCCAGCAGCCGGGACCTAGGAAACACCATATATTTT
TRBV2	.	.	TRBJ2-1	CAFPGGPGDEQFF	TGTGCCTTTCCCGGGGGACCGGGGGATGAGCAGTTCTTC
TRBV10-3	.	.	TRBJ1-6	CAIRRETGNNSPLHF	TGTGCCATCAGGAGGGAGACAGGTAATAATTCACCCCTCCACTTT
TRBV6-1	.	.	TRBJ2-3	CASSDLLGSSDTQYF	TGTGCCAGCAGTGACCTGCTCGGAAGCTCAGATACGCAGTATTTT
TRBV7-9	.	.	TRBJ1-1	CASSLLGVPEAFF	TGTGCCAGCAGCTTATTAGGGGTTCCTGAAGCTTTCTTT
TRBV6-1	.	.	TRBJ1-2	CASSAPNGGNYGYTF	TGTGCCAGCAGTGCCCCCAATGGGGGGAACTATGGCTACACCTTC
TRBV7-9	.	.	TRBJ2-5	CASTLPPGHQYF	TGTGCCAGCACCCTTCCACCGGGACATCAGTACTTC
TRBV5-1	.	.	TRBJ2-2	CASSSQTVNTGELFF	TGCGCCAGCAGCTCCCAAACTGTGAACACCGGGGAGCTGTTTTTT
TRBV11-2	.	.	TRBJ2-7	CASSLDTRSYEQYF	TGTGCCAGCAGCTTAGATACAAGATCCTACGAGCAGTACTTC
TRBV5-1	once	TRBD1	TRBJ2-3	CASSSPGQRTDTQYF	TGCGCCAGCAGCTCACCGGGACAGCGCACAGATACGCAGTATTTT
TRBV15	once	.	TRBJ2-3	CATSPGTLTDTQYF	TGTGCCACCAGCCCCGGGACCCTCACAGATACGCAGTATTTT
TRBV29-1	.	.	TRBJ1-1	CSVEDPMNTEAFF	TGCAGCGTTGAAGATCCAATGAACACTGAAGCTTTCTTT
TRBV7-4	.	.	TRBJ2-1	CASIIYIGLRGLSYNEQFF	TGTGCCAGCATCATATATATAGGACTCAGGGGTCTCTCCTACAATGAGCAGTTCTTC
TRBV5-4	.	.	TRBJ1-1	CASSHYGLGIGEAFF	TGTGCCAGCAGCCACTATGGATTGGGAATCGGTGAAGCTTTCTTT
TRBV30	.	.	TRBJ2-3	CAWSWETTTDTQYF	TGTGCCTGGAGTTGGGAAACAACCACAGATACGCAGTATTTT
TRBV2	once	.	TRBJ2-3	CASSERTLRGYTDTQYF	TGTGCCAGCAGTGAACGGACGCTTCGCGGTTACACAGATACGCAGTATTTT
TRBV28	.	TRBD1	TRBJ2-7	CASRRTGGYEQYF	TGTGCCAGCAGGCGGACAGGGGGTTACGAGCAGTACTTC
TRBV6-1	.	TRBD1	TRBJ2-2	CASSQGRPGQYTGELFF	TGTGCCAGCAGTCAAGGGCGACCGGGACAGTACACCGGGGAGCTGTTTTTT
TRBV11-3	.	.	TRBJ1-2	CASSLGQLGGGYTF	TGTGCCAGCAGCCTCGGACAGCTAGGCGGTGGCTACACCTTC
TRBV5-6	.	TRBD2	TRBJ2-3	CASSLRSGGWMTDTQYF	TGTGCCAGCAGCTTGCGGAGCGGGGGTTGGATGACAGATACGCAGTATTTT
TRBV7-5	once	.	TRBJ1-2	CVRSRPLCGYTF	TGTGTCAGAAGCCGACCCCTATGCGGCTACACCTTC
TRBV19	few	.	TRBJ1-5	CASGTLLGGGSQPQHF	TGTGCCAGTGGAACCCTATTAGGTGGGGGGAGTCAGCCCCAGCATTTT
TRBV7-9	.	.	TRBJ1-3	CASSARGTFGNTIYF	TGTGCCAGCAGCGCTCGGGGGACGTTCGGAAACACCATATATTTT
TRBV7-9	.	.	TRBJ2-3	CASSPDGLSTDTQYF	TGTGCCAGCAGCCCGGACGGCCTAAGCACAGATACGCAGTATTTT
TRBV5-1	.	TRBD1	TRBJ2-5	CASSPGTAQETQYF	TGCGCCAGCAGCCCCGGGACAGCACAAGAGACCCAGTACTTC
TRBV15	few	.	TRBJ1-1	CATSRETVEAFF	TGTGCCACCAGCAGAGAAACAGTTGAAGCTTTCTTT